This T cell receptor beta chain was obtained from a study of blood T cell repertoires in COVID-19. This CDR3 is built from 15 residues. Looked up from germline, CDR1 is MNHEY and CDR2 is SVGAGI. Deletions cut 5 bases from V and 0 bases from J, with 13 bases between. The method was immunoSEQ multiplex PCR; TCRdb's version includes in-frame clones alone and lacks a portion of them. The profile shows approximately 250,000 clones, around 90% of them singletons. This TCR came from a woman aged 25 to 39 with acute COVID-19. Sequenced sample: PBMCs or T cells enriched from blood (not recorded which). The rearrangement uses TRBV6-5 and TRBJ1-1, with D uncertain. CDR3 sequence reads: CASSQTRKLNTEAFF. The CDR3 nucleotides read TGTGCCAGCAGTCAGACACGGAAATTGAACACTGAAGCTTTCTTT.